Listed below are T cell receptor beta chains from one sample, sequenced in a study of CD8 T cells in Susac syndrome. MiXCR, run by TCRdb on the immunoSEQ multiplex PCR reads, gives a single entry per CDR3 protein. The sample contains approximately 200,000 distinct CDR3 sequences, about 95% of which appear only once. Material for sequencing was CD4+ T cells from PBMCs. Receptors originate from a human donor with multiple sclerosis. Each CDR3 is given with its conserved first and last residue. The order of the fields is J gene, CDR3 length, V gene, D gene, clone size, CDR3 DNA, CDR3 protein. The D gene is left open where the match is weak. Some rows have no size entry. The others give once, few or many, or a class for an expanded clone.

j_gene: TRBJ2-1; len: 16; v_gene: TRBV9; d_gene: -; abundance: -; CDR3nt: TGTGCCAGCAGCGTAGATCCGGGGGTATTTTACAATGAGCAGTTCTTC; CDR3aa: CASSVDPGVFYNEQFF
j_gene: TRBJ2-2; len: 14; v_gene: TRBV27; d_gene: -; abundance: -; CDR3nt: TGTGCCAGCACCGGGACGGCGAACACCGGGGAGCTGTTTTTT; CDR3aa: CASTGTANTGELFF
j_gene: TRBJ2-5; len: 16; v_gene: TRBV20-1; d_gene: TRBD2; abundance: -; CDR3nt: TGCAGTGCTAGAGAGGTTGGGACTAGCAGACAAGAGACCCAGTACTTC; CDR3aa: CSAREVGTSRQETQYF
j_gene: TRBJ2-7; len: 12; v_gene: TRBV18; d_gene: -; abundance: -; CDR3nt: TGTGCCAGCTCACCTGGGGAATCCGAGCAGTACTTC; CDR3aa: CASSPGESEQYF
j_gene: TRBJ2-3; len: 16; v_gene: TRBV3-1; d_gene: TRBD2; abundance: -; CDR3nt: TGTGCCAGCAGCCAAGAAGCGCGGGGGGGCCAAGATACGCAGTATTTT; CDR3aa: CASSQEARGGQDTQYF
j_gene: TRBJ2-5; len: 18; v_gene: TRBV3-1; d_gene: -; abundance: -; CDR3nt: TGTGCCAGCAGCCAAGAGAGGGCGGCAGACCAGAATCAAGAGACCCAGTACTTC; CDR3aa: CASSQERAADQNQETQYF
j_gene: TRBJ2-5; len: 15; v_gene: TRBV11-2; d_gene: -; abundance: -; CDR3nt: TGTGCCAGCAGCCCAAGTGGCGGCTCTCCCGGGACCCAGTACTTC; CDR3aa: CASSPSGGSPGTQYF
j_gene: TRBJ1-2; len: 13; v_gene: TRBV18; d_gene: -; abundance: -; CDR3nt: TGTGCCAGCTCACCTACAGGGCCCTTCGGCTACACCTTC; CDR3aa: CASSPTGPFGYTF
j_gene: TRBJ2-7; len: 14; v_gene: TRBV20-1; d_gene: -; abundance: -; CDR3nt: TGCAGTGCTAGAGAAGGGGCCGGCCCCCACGAGCAGTACTTC; CDR3aa: CSAREGAGPHEQYF
j_gene: TRBJ1-4; len: 14; v_gene: TRBV25-1; d_gene: TRBD1; abundance: -; CDR3nt: TGTGCCAGCAGTGGCAGGGGGCAGGAAGAAAAACTGTTTTTT; CDR3aa: CASSGRGQEEKLFF
j_gene: TRBJ2-7; len: 12; v_gene: TRBV29-1; d_gene: -; abundance: -; CDR3nt: TGCAGCGTGGGGGACGGGAGCTACGAGCAGTACTTC; CDR3aa: CSVGDGSYEQYF
j_gene: TRBJ2-2; len: 13; v_gene: TRBV7-3; d_gene: -; abundance: -; CDR3nt: TGTGCCAGCAGCTTAAATCCGACCGGGGAGCTGTTTTTT; CDR3aa: CASSLNPTGELFF
j_gene: TRBJ1-1; len: 14; v_gene: TRBV20-1; d_gene: -; abundance: -; CDR3nt: TGCAGTGCTAGGGTGGGGGCGCAGGTCACTGAAGCTTTCTTT; CDR3aa: CSARVGAQVTEAFF
j_gene: TRBJ1-2; len: 16; v_gene: TRBV4-2; d_gene: -; abundance: -; CDR3nt: TGTGCCAGCAGCCAAGGTAGCGCAATATCCGGCTATGGCTACACCTTC; CDR3aa: CASSQGSAISGYGYTF
j_gene: TRBJ1-5; len: 13; v_gene: TRBV20-1; d_gene: -; abundance: -; CDR3nt: TGCAGTGCGCGGGCCCTCTCCAGTCAGCCCCAGCATTTT; CDR3aa: CSARALSSQPQHF
j_gene: TRBJ2-5; len: 14; v_gene: TRBV18; d_gene: -; abundance: once; CDR3nt: TGTGCCAGCTCACCCGAAGGGCTTAGAGAGACCCAGTACTTC; CDR3aa: CASSPEGLRETQYF
j_gene: TRBJ1-2; len: 14; v_gene: TRBV12-3/TRBV12-4; d_gene: TRBD1; abundance: -; CDR3nt: TGTGCCAGCAGCCCCACAGGGGCTAACTATGGCTACACCTTC; CDR3aa: CASSPTGANYGYTF
j_gene: TRBJ2-5; len: 15; v_gene: TRBV27; d_gene: -; abundance: -; CDR3nt: TGTGCCAGCAGTTTATCTGGCCACCGGGGGGAGACCCAGTACTTC; CDR3aa: CASSLSGHRGETQYF
j_gene: TRBJ1-6; len: 13; v_gene: TRBV9; d_gene: -; abundance: -; CDR3nt: TGTGCCAGCAGCGTAGGTGAGAATTCACCCCTCCACTTT; CDR3aa: CASSVGENSPLHF
j_gene: TRBJ2-5; len: 15; v_gene: TRBV7-7; d_gene: -; abundance: -; CDR3nt: TGTGCTAGCAGCTCCAGATGGGGGGCAGGGGAGACCCAGTACTTC; CDR3aa: CASSSRWGAGETQYF
j_gene: TRBJ2-5; len: 13; v_gene: TRBV18; d_gene: -; abundance: -; CDR3nt: TGTGCCAGCTCACCACCAGGGGAAGAGACCCAGTACTTC; CDR3aa: CASSPPGEETQYF
j_gene: TRBJ1-1; len: 16; v_gene: TRBV12-3/TRBV12-4; d_gene: TRBD1; abundance: once; CDR3nt: TGTGCCAGCAGTGAGCTTCGACAGGGTTGGGGGACTGAAGCTTTCTTT; CDR3aa: CASSELRQGWGTEAFF
j_gene: TRBJ2-3; len: 15; v_gene: TRBV7-2; d_gene: TRBD2; abundance: -; CDR3nt: TGTGCCAGCAGCATCAGCGGGGTCAGGACAGATACGCAGTATTTT; CDR3aa: CASSISGVRTDTQYF
j_gene: TRBJ2-2; len: 15; v_gene: TRBV5-1; d_gene: -; abundance: -; CDR3nt: TGCGCCAGCAGCTTGATGAGGGGGAACACCGGGGAGCTGTTTTTT; CDR3aa: CASSLMRGNTGELFF
j_gene: TRBJ2-5; len: 14; v_gene: TRBV9; d_gene: -; abundance: once; CDR3nt: TGTGCCAGCAGCGTGGACCCTCTTAAAGCGACCCAGTACTTC; CDR3aa: CASSVDPLKATQYF
j_gene: TRBJ2-5; len: 12; v_gene: TRBV29-1; d_gene: -; abundance: -; CDR3nt: TGCAGCGTTGCTGGAGTCGGAGAGACCCAGTACTTC; CDR3aa: CSVAGVGETQYF
j_gene: TRBJ2-3; len: 13; v_gene: TRBV3-1; d_gene: -; abundance: once; CDR3nt: TGTGCCAGCAGATCTCCAGGCACAGATACGCAGTATTTT; CDR3aa: CASRSPGTDTQYF
j_gene: TRBJ2-7; len: 15; v_gene: TRBV3-1; d_gene: TRBD1; abundance: -; CDR3nt: TGTGCCAGCAGCCAAGGACAGGGGGCTCTCTACGAGCAGTACTTC; CDR3aa: CASSQGQGALYEQYF
j_gene: TRBJ2-1; len: 15; v_gene: TRBV29-1; d_gene: -; abundance: once; CDR3nt: TGCAGCGTTGGTTTTGCTCGGCCTTTAGTGGTTGAGCAGTTCTTC; CDR3aa: CSVGFARPLVVEQFF